This passage covers 27 T cell receptor beta chains from one sample sequenced in a study of blood T cell repertoires in COVID-19. This table comes from immunoSEQ multiplex PCR, and its TCRdb copy is limited to in-frame clones, with some not included. Of approximately 220,000 clones listed, around 92% are singletons. Sequencing was performed on PBMCs or T cells enriched from blood (not recorded which). The receptor source for this set is a woman aged 30 to 39 with acute COVID-19.

V gene TRBV10-2 combines with J gene TRBJ1-1, with 8 bases that match TRBD1. This CDR3 is 17 amino acids long. Germline assignment: CDR1 WSHSY and CDR2 SAAADI. Unmatched junction bases numbered 12, after V lost 5 bases and J lost 1 base. The CDR3 nucleotides are TGCGCCAGCAGTTTCTTCCGGGACAGGTTCGGGAACACTGAAGCTTTCTTT. This translates into CASSFFRDRFGNTEAFF.

The chain employs TRBV25-1 and TRBJ1-6, with 7 bases matching TRBD1. J gave up 6 bases and V 5 bases, and 10 bases lay outside the gene matches. The length of the CDR3 is 16 residues. Germline lookup yields CDR1 MGHDK and CDR2 SYGVNS. CDR3 sequence (DNA): TGTGCCAGCAGTCCAAAGGGGACAGACAGTAATTCACCCCTCCACTTT. The encoded protein is CASSPKGTDSNSPLHF.

The gene calls are TRBV6-1 and TRBJ1-2, with D maybe TRBD1 (5 bases). Germline V lookup: CDR1 MNHNS, CDR2 SASEGT. Trimming cost V 2 bases and J 7 bases, with 14 bases left between them. The CDR3 is 14 amino acids. This chain's CDR3 is CASSELGQGGGYTF. The CDR3 coding sequence is TGTGCCAGCAGTGAATTGGGTCAGGGCGGTGGCTACACCTTC.

The chain carries TRBV28 and TRBJ1-2; the D is unclear. Trimming took off 1 base at V and 9 bases at J, with 15 bases between the two ends. The CDR3 totals 14 residues. CDR1 and CDR2 (germline): MDHEN, SYDVKM. The CDR3 DNA reads TGTGCCAGCAGTTTATTCGCGACCCTGACTAGCTACACCTTC. Amino acid sequence: CASSLFATLTSYTF.

The V call is TRBV19, the J call TRBJ2-3; 8 nucleotides line up with TRBD2. Germline V CDR1 and CDR2: LNHDA, SQIVND (reference sequence). The V and J ends lost 4 bases and 9 bases, in that order; junction bases with no gene match: 15. CDR3 length: 16 residues. CDR3 residues: CASSTTSGLLSKTQYF. The DNA for the CDR3 is TGTGCCAGTAGTACAACTAGCGGTCTGTTATCGAAGACGCAGTATTTT.

The rearrangement links TRBV2 to TRBJ1-1; D might be TRBD1 (5 bases). This CDR3 has 14 residues. CDR1 and CDR2 from the germline V gene are SNHLY and FYNNEI. Trimming left V 5 bases short and J 2 bases short, with 12 bases between. CDR3 amino acids: CASSRYDRNTEAFF. The CDR3 nucleotides read TGTGCCAGCAGTCGATACGACAGAAACACTGAAGCTTTCTTT. Full variable domain (missing parts from reference TRBV2 and TRBJ1-1): EPEVTQTPSHQVTQMGQEVILRCVPISNHLYFYWYRQILGQKVEFLVSFYNNEISEKSEIFDDQFSVERPDGSNFTLKIRSTKLEDSAMYFCASSRYDRNTEAFFGQGTRLTVV.

This chain joins TRBV5-1 and TRBJ1-3; TRBD1 aligns across 10 bases. From germline, CDR1 is SGHRS and CDR2 YFSETQ. CDR3 length equals 15 residues. The V and J ends lost 3 bases and 2 bases, in that order; junction bases with no gene match: 2. CDR3 DNA sequence: TGCGCCAGCAGCTATGACAGGGGGCCTGGAAACACCATATATTTT. Its translation is CASSYDRGPGNTIYF. Combining the CDR3 with reference TRBV5-1 and TRBJ1-3 gives the whole variable domain KAGVTQTPRYLIKTRGQQVTLSCSPISGHRSVSWYQQTPGQGLQFLFEYFSETQRNKGNFPGRFSGRQFSNSRSEMNVSTLELGDSALYLCASSYDRGPGNTIYFGEGSWLTVV.

The V gene is TRBV28, the J gene TRBJ2-3, with 11 bases fitting TRBD1. V shed 8 bases and J 1 base; nucleotides not matched to a gene: 17. Per the germline V gene, CDR1 is MDHEN and CDR2 is SYDVKM. There are 19 residues in the CDR3. CDR3 coding DNA: TGTGCCAGCGCTGGTCCACCGGGACAGGGGGTTTCGGGCACAGATACGCAGTATTTT. This sequence encodes CASAGPPGQGVSGTDTQYF.

This clone has more than one count but fewer than ten. The rearrangement joins TRBV5-1 to TRBJ1-2; the D gene is possibly TRBD1 (5 bases). Per the germline V gene, CDR1 is SGHRS and CDR2 is YFSETQ. The CDR3 runs to 15 residues. V was shortened by 1 base and J by 3 bases, with 13 bases between the two germline ends. Here the CDR3 DNA reads TGCGCCAGCAGCTTGATGGAGGGGTCGGACTATGGCTACACCTTC. Translation gives CASSLMEGSDYGYTF.

This chain connects TRBV28 to TRBJ1-4; D not resolved. From germline, CDR1 is MDHEN and CDR2 SYDVKM. With 2 bases removed from V and 0 bases from J, the gap between germline ends came to 4 bases. CDR3 length equals 14 residues. The CDR3 bases are TGTGCCAGCAGTTTAGTAGCAACTAATGAAAAACTGTTTTTT. The encoded protein is CASSLVATNEKLFF.

This chain uses TRBV19 with TRBJ1-5; 8 bases align to TRBD1. This CDR3 has 15 amino acids. V gave up 5 bases and J gave up 0 bases; unmatched junction bases: 3. In germline, CDR1 is LNHDA, CDR2 SQIVND (reference sequence). The CDR3 bases are TGTGCCAGTAGTGGGGACAGGAATAGCAATCAGCCCCAGCATTTT. Protein sequence: CASSGDRNSNQPQHF. The full variable domain, its missing parts supplied by reference TRBV19 and TRBJ1-5, is DGGITQSPKYLFRKEGQNVTLSCEQNLNHDAMYWYRQDPGQGLRLIYYSQIVNDFQKGDIAEGYSVSREKKESFPLTVTSAQKNPTAFYLCASSGDRNSNQPQHFGDGTRLSIL.

The chain links TRBV5-1 to TRBJ1-1; possible D gene TRBD1, 5 bases. CDR1 SGHRS and CDR2 YFSETQ come from the germline V gene. Trimming shortened V by 0 bases and J by 4 bases, and 13 bases separated the two germline ends. The CDR3 has 15 residues. The CDR3 here is CASSLGRTIGTEAFF. In DNA, the CDR3 is TGCGCCAGCAGCTTGGGTCGGACAATCGGCACTGAAGCTTTCTTT.

Comment on this clone: This CDR3 is also generated by other DNA sequences in the sample. This chain uses TRBV9 with TRBJ1-3; D is possibly TRBD1 (6 bases). The length of the CDR3 is 14 residues. Trimming removed 3 bases from V and 4 bases from J, with 11 bases in between. In germline, CDR1 is SGDLS, CDR2 YYNGEE. As DNA, the CDR3 is TGTGCCAGCAGCGGCGGGGGCAGCGGAAACACCATATATTTT. Protein sequence: CASSGGGSGNTIYF.

This chain connects TRBV2 to TRBJ2-5; TRBD2 agrees at 11 bases. CDR3 size: 15 residues. V dropped 4 bases and J dropped 4; count of bases not matched to a gene: 5. From germline, CDR1 is SNHLY and CDR2 FYNNEI. Here the CDR3 reads CASSVRSGGAETQYF. DNA for the CDR3: TGTGCCAGCAGTGTCCGTAGCGGGGGGGCAGAGACCCAGTACTTC.

The chain combines TRBV7-2 with TRBJ1-2; 9 bases match TRBD1. This CDR3 is 16 amino acids long. Germline CDR1 reads SGHTA; CDR2 reads FQGNSA. V lost 2 bases and J lost 5; bases outside the gene matches: 9. The CDR3 region is CASSLYEGTGWYGYTF. For the CDR3, the DNA is TGTGCCAGCAGCTTATATGAGGGGACAGGGTGGTATGGCTACACCTTC.

This chain uses TRBV6-5 with TRBJ2-7; D is undetermined. In germline, CDR1 is MNHEY, CDR2 SVGAGI. The CDR3 runs 13 residues. CDR3 residues: CACIRMIGYEQYF. The CDR3 DNA is TGTGCTTGTATTCGGATGATCGGGTACGAGCAGTACTTC.

This chain links TRBV7-2 with TRBJ2-7; D ambiguous. The V gene's germline CDR1 is SGHTA and CDR2 FQGNSA. The V end was cut by 0 bases, the J end by 3 bases, with 15 bases between. This CDR3 is built from 16 residues. The chain's CDR3 is CASSLARTERFYEQYF. DNA of the CDR3: TGTGCCAGCAGCTTAGCCCGCACAGAAAGATTCTACGAGCAGTACTTC.

Comment on this clone: This same CDR3 is encoded by further DNA sequences in the sample. The genes are TRBV27 and TRBJ1-1, with a weak D call TRBD1 (6 bases). V lost 3 bases and J lost 4, with 12 bases in between. CDR3 size: 14 residues. CDR1 is MNHEY, CDR2 SMNVEV, per germline (reference sequence). DNA of the CDR3: TGTGCCAGCAGTTTTGGGGGCGCGGCCACTGAAGCTTTCTTT. This codes for CASSFGGAATEAFF.

This chain uses TRBV11-3 with TRBJ1-2; perhaps TRBD1 as D (5 bases). CDR3 length: 14 residues. V lost 5 bases and J lost 8, with 18 bases in between. Germline V lookup: CDR1 SGHNT, CDR2 YENEEA. The CDR3 protein is CASSLGTARVGYTF. In DNA, the CDR3 is TGTGCCAGCAGCCTAGGGACTGCAAGGGTGGGCTACACCTTC.

The V and J genes are TRBV25-1 and TRBJ2-1; D possibly corresponds to TRBD2 (5 bases). This CDR3 is 14 amino acids long. Trimming took off 5 bases at V and 5 bases at J, with 13 bases between the two ends. Germline CDR1 is MGHDK and CDR2 is SYGVNS. The CDR3 here is CASSLGNRNNEQFF. The CDR3, as DNA: TGTGCCAGCAGTCTCGGGAACCGTAACAATGAGCAGTTCTTC.

The rearrangement joins TRBV18 to TRBJ2-3; maybe TRBD1 (5 bases). The CDR3 sequence is 16 residues long. Germline CDR1 is KGHSH and CDR2 is LQKENI. V was trimmed by 6 bases and J by 0 bases, leaving 16 bases between them. The CDR3 loop reads CASSPEQVLSTDTQYF. CDR3 coding DNA: TGTGCCAGCTCCCCTGAACAGGTCCTGAGCACAGATACGCAGTATTTT. Full variable domain (outside the CDR3, taken from reference TRBV18 and TRBJ2-3): NAGVMQNPRHLVRRRGQEARLRCSPMKGHSHVYWYRQLPEEGLKFMVYLQKENIIDESGMPKERFSAEFPKEGPSILRIQQVVRGDSAAYFCASSPEQVLSTDTQYFGPGTRLTVL.

The chain links TRBV6-5 to TRBJ1-1, with a tentative D call TRBD1 (6 bases). The CDR3 sequence is 14 residues long. Trimming took 6 bases from V and 0 from J, leaving 11 bases between them. Germline CDR1 reads MNHEY; CDR2 reads SVGAGI. CDR3 coding DNA: TGTGCCAGCAGAAGGGGACAAATGAACACTGAAGCTTTCTTT. Translated: CASRRGQMNTEAFF.

V usage is TRBV21-1 and J usage is TRBJ1-2. TRBV21-1 is tagged as a pseudogene. The CDR3 is 13 residues long. In DNA form, the CDR3 reads TGTGCCACAGCCGGGGGGCTCGACTATGGCTACACCTTC. The encoded protein is CATAGGLDYGYTF.

The chain couples TRBV11-2 to TRBJ1-2; D call uncertain. With 5 bases removed from V and 1 base from J, the gap between germline ends came to 11 bases. Germline assignment: CDR1 SGHAT and CDR2 FQNNGV. There are 14 residues in the CDR3. The CDR3: CASSPETFNYGYTF. The CDR3 nucleotides are TGTGCCAGCAGCCCCGAGACTTTTAACTATGGCTACACCTTC.

This chain joins TRBV7-2 and TRBJ2-1; D might be TRBD2 (5 bases). CDR3 length: 13 residues. The V end lost 6 bases, the J end lost 8 bases, and 14 bases lay between the germline ends. Germline V CDR1 and CDR2: SGHTA, FQGNSA. The CDR3 sequence: CASSLRGYHEQFF. The DNA for the CDR3 is TGTGCCAGCAGTCTTAGAGGGTACCATGAGCAGTTCTTC.

The V and J genes are TRBV6-1 and TRBJ1-2; unclear D gene. CDR3 size: 13 residues. Germline CDR1 reads MNHNS; CDR2 reads SASEGT. V lost 0 bases and J 9 bases, leaving 11 bases between the germline ends. CDR3 nucleotide sequence: TGTGCCAGCAGTGAAGCGGTCGGAGGTAGCTACACCTTC. Encoded protein: CASSEAVGGSYTF.

CDR3 sequence reads: CASSLENGELFF. The CDR3 bases are TGTGCCAGCTCTCTGGAGAACGGGGAGCTGTTTTTT. The V call is TRBV13, the J call TRBJ2-2; no clear D gene. The CDR3 consists of 12 residues. CDR1 PRHDT and CDR2 FYEKMQ come from the germline V gene (reference sequence). V lost 8 bases to trimming and J lost 7 bases, with 11 bases between them. Looking up the rest from reference TRBV13 and TRBJ2-2 gives the full variable domain: AAGVIQSPRHLIKEKRETATLKCYPIPRHDTVYWYQQGPGQDPQFLISFYEKMQSDKGSIPDRFSAQQFSDYHSELNMSSLELGDSALYFCASSLENGELFFGEGSRLTVL.